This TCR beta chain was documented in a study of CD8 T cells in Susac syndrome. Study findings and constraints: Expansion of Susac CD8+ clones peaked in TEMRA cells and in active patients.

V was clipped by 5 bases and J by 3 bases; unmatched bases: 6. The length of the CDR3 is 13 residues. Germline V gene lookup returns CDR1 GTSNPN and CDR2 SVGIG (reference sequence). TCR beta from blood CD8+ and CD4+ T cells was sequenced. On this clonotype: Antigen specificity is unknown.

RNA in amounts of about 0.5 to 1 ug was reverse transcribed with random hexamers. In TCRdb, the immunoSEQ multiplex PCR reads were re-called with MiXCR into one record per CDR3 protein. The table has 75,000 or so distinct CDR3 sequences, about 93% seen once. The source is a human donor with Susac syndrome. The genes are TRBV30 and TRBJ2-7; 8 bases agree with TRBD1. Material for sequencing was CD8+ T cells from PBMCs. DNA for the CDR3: TGTGCCTGGTGCCCCGGGACAGGCTACGAGCAGTACTTC. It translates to CAWCPGTGYEQYF.